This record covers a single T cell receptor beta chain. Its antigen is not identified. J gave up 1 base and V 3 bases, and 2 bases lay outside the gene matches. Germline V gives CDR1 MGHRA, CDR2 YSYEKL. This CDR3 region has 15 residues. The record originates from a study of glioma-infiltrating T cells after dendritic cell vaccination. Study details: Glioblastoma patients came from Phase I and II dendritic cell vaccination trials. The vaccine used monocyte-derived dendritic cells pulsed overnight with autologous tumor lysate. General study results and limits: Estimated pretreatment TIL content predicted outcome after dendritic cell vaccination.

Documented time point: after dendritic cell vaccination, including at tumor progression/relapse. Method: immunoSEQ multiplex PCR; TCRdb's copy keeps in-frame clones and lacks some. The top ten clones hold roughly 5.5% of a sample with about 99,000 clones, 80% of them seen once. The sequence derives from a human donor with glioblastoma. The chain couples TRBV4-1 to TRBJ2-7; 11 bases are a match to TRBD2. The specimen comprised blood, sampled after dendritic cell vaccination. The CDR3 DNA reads TGCGCCAGCAGCCACGGGACTAGCGGTTCCTACGAGCAGTACTTC. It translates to CASSHGTSGSYEQYF.